This is a list of T cell receptor beta chains from one sample in a study of naive and memory T cell subsets. From the UMI-ligation and nested PCR reads, TCRdb called clonotypes with MiXCR, one entry per CDR3 protein. Of 150,000 or so distinct CDR3 sequences listed, 15% to 20% are singletons. The material sequenced was naive CD4+ T cells from blood. These receptors were collected from a human donor in good health. CDR3s include the opening cysteine and the closing phenylalanine or tryptophan. The D gene is left open where the match is weak. Part of the rows lack a size; the others show once, few, many or a class for expanded clones.

clone_size	v_call	j_call	d_call	cdr3_nt	cdr3_aa
-	TRBV10-3	TRBJ2-7	TRBD1	TGTGCCATCAGTAAAGGGACAGGGGATCCCTACGAGCAGTACTTC	CAISKGTGDPYEQYF
few	TRBV27	TRBJ1-2	-	TGTGCCAGCAGACCGGGACATTCGGACTATGGCTACACCTTC	CASRPGHSDYGYTF
-	TRBV11-2	TRBJ2-7	-	TGTGCCAGCAGCCCACCCTCCCATTACGAGCAGTACTTC	CASSPPSHYEQYF
few	TRBV15	TRBJ2-7	TRBD2	TGTGCCACCAGCAGAGGCGGGGGGGCTGCCGAGCAGTACTTC	CATSRGGGAAEQYF
-	TRBV5-1	TRBJ2-1	TRBD2	TGCGCCAGCAGCCCTAGGAGCGGGGGTTCCTACAATGAGCAGTTCTTC	CASSPRSGGSYNEQFF
many	TRBV4-2	TRBJ2-1	TRBD2	TGTGCCAGCAGCCAAGTGCTGGCGGGAGGAGGGAATGAGCAGTTCTTC	CASSQVLAGGGNEQFF
few	TRBV7-2	TRBJ2-3	-	TGTGCCAGCAGGAACTCCAAGGGCCCAGATACGCAGTATTTT	CASRNSKGPDTQYF
few	TRBV12-3/TRBV12-4	TRBJ1-1	-	TGTGCCAGCAGCAACAGGGTCCAGGGCACTGAAGCTTTCTTT	CASSNRVQGTEAFF
-	TRBV5-1	TRBJ1-2	-	TGCGCCAGCAGCTTGGACGGGACTGGCTATGGCTACACCTTC	CASSLDGTGYGYTF
-	TRBV7-8	TRBJ1-1	TRBD1	TGTGCCAGCAGCTTAAGGAAGGGGGCTCTGAACACTGAAGCTTTCTTT	CASSLRKGALNTEAFF
-	TRBV7-2	TRBJ2-7	TRBD2	TGTGCCAGCAGCCCCCAGCGGGAGGGCTACGAGCAGTACTTC	CASSPQREGYEQYF
-	TRBV7-9	TRBJ2-7	-	TGTGCCAGCAGCTTAGAGGCGGCGTCCTACGAGCAGTACTTC	CASSLEAASYEQYF
few	TRBV12-3/TRBV12-4	TRBJ2-7	TRBD1	TGTGCCAGCAGTCTTTATCCGGGACAGGTCCATGCTGGGCAGTACTTC	CASSLYPGQVHAGQYF
many	TRBV12-3/TRBV12-4	TRBJ1-1	-	TGTGCCAGCAGTTTCGGTTCTGAGGGGGGGCACACTGAAGCTTTCTTT	CASSFGSEGGHTEAFF
-	TRBV4-2	TRBJ1-2	-	TGTGCCAGCAGCCAAGATCCCACCAACTATGGCTACACCTTC	CASSQDPTNYGYTF
-	TRBV29-1	TRBJ2-7	TRBD2	TGCAGCGTGAATAAACGAGCGGGAGACGAGCAGTACTTC	CSVNKRAGDEQYF
-	TRBV5-1	TRBJ2-7	-	TGCGCCAGCAGCGCAACCACGGGCGCCTACGAGCAGTACTTC	CASSATTGAYEQYF
few	TRBV20-1	TRBJ1-2	-	TGCAGTGCTAGTCCCCCGGGGGGGCACTATGGCTACACCTTC	CSASPPGGHYGYTF
-	TRBV28	TRBJ2-7	-	TGTGCCAGCAGTTCAGGGGCCCCAAGCTCCTACGAGCAGTACTTC	CASSSGAPSSYEQYF
-	TRBV3-1	TRBJ2-3	TRBD2	TGTGCCAGCAGCGCCGGGACTAGCGGGAGGACAGATACGCAGTATTTT	CASSAGTSGRTDTQYF
-	TRBV6-2/TRBV6-3	TRBJ2-5	TRBD1	TGTGCCAGCAGTTTACTCGGGACAGGAGGGGAGACCCAGTACTTC	CASSLLGTGGETQYF
few	TRBV6-1	TRBJ1-1	-	TGTGCCAGCAGTGAATGGCCAAAAGCTTTCTTT	CASSEWPKAFF
-	TRBV5-4	TRBJ2-5	TRBD2	TGTGCCAGCAGCCTACGGACTAGTAAAGAGACCCAGTACTTC	CASSLRTSKETQYF
few	TRBV7-8	TRBJ1-1	-	TGTGCCAGCAGCACAGGGTACATGAACACTGAAGCTTTCTTT	CASSTGYMNTEAFF
-	TRBV3-1	TRBJ2-1	TRBD2	TGTGCCAGCAGCCGAATGGGACTAGCGGGAGAGGGGCGGGGCTACAATGAGCAGTTCTTC	CASSRMGLAGEGRGYNEQFF
few	TRBV28	TRBJ1-5	-	TGTGCCAGCAACCCGCTGGGGGGGGGTGGTCAGCCCCAGCATTTT	CASNPLGGGGQPQHF
few	TRBV25-1	TRBJ2-7	-	TGTGCCAGCAGTGAATTGGGCGGTCCCTACGAGCAGTACTTC	CASSELGGPYEQYF
many	TRBV7-2	TRBJ2-7	TRBD1	TGTGCCAGCAGCCCCGGACAGGCAACTTACGAGCAGTACTTC	CASSPGQATYEQYF
-	TRBV20-1	TRBJ2-3	TRBD2	TGCAGTGCCAACTTAGGAAGCGGGAGGGGGACAGATACGCAGTATTTT	CSANLGSGRGTDTQYF
few	TRBV28	TRBJ2-3	-	TGTGCCAGCAGTTTAGCCCCTACAGGGGTGAGGGGGGGGGATACGCAGTATTTT	CASSLAPTGVRGGDTQYF
-	TRBV9	TRBJ2-7	-	TGTGCCAGCAGCGTAGGCGGGGTGCTTTCGGTGCAGTACTTC	CASSVGGVLSVQYF
-	TRBV18	TRBJ2-1	TRBD1	TGTGCCAGCTCACTTCTGGACAGGCATGAGCAGTTCTTC	CASSLLDRHEQFF
few	TRBV7-2	TRBJ2-4	-	TGTGCCAGCAGCTTACTTGCGTCTCCGAACATTCAGTACTTC	CASSLLASPNIQYF
many	TRBV3-1	TRBJ2-3	-	TGTGCCAGCAGCCAAGATACCTACGGGGATACGCAGTATTTT	CASSQDTYGDTQYF
few	TRBV6-1	TRBJ2-3	-	TGTGCCAGCAGCGGACGGGATACGCAGTATTTT	CASSGRDTQYF
-	TRBV7-3	TRBJ1-1	-	TGTGCCAGCAGCCCGACAGTTCAAACTGAAGCTTTCTTT	CASSPTVQTEAFF
few	TRBV4-1	TRBJ2-3	-	TGCGCCAGCAGCCAAGATTCCTTCACTAGTACGGATACGCAGTATTTT	CASSQDSFTSTDTQYF
once	TRBV24-1	TRBJ2-3	TRBD2	TGTGCCACCAGTGACCGAACTAGCGGGAGTTGGAATACGCAGTATTTT	CATSDRTSGSWNTQYF
-	TRBV7-3	TRBJ2-3	TRBD1	TGTGCCAGCAGCCGCGGGACAGGGTGGGATACGCAGTATTTT	CASSRGTGWDTQYF
-	TRBV5-1	TRBJ2-2	TRBD2	TGCGCCAGCGCAACACGGACTAGCGGAAGTCGGGAGCTGTTTTTT	CASATRTSGSRELFF
few	TRBV29-1	TRBJ1-2	-	TGCAGCGTTGTGAGTGTTGTGGAAGGCTACACCTTC	CSVVSVVEGYTF
-	TRBV28	TRBJ2-1	TRBD2	TGTGCCAGCAAATGGGCTAGCGGGAGGGTGACCGATGAGCAGTTCTTC	CASKWASGRVTDEQFF
-	TRBV6-2/TRBV6-3	TRBJ1-5	-	TGTGCCAGCAGTTACTCTGGTTTCAATCAGCCCCAGCATTTT	CASSYSGFNQPQHF
few	TRBV12-3/TRBV12-4	TRBJ1-5	-	TGTGCCAGCAGTTTTGTTCCCTATAGCAATCAGCCCCAGCATTTT	CASSFVPYSNQPQHF
-	TRBV6-2/TRBV6-3	TRBJ2-7	-	TGTGCCAGCAGTTTACCCGGGACGGACTCCTACGAGCAGTACTTC	CASSLPGTDSYEQYF
few	TRBV29-1	TRBJ2-1	TRBD1	TGCAGCGTAGAAGGGACAGCTGAGCAGTTCTTC	CSVEGTAEQFF
many	TRBV29-1	TRBJ2-2	TRBD1	TGCAGCGTCTCCGGGACAGGGGATAGCACCGGGGAGCTGTTTTTT	CSVSGTGDSTGELFF
few	TRBV6-5	TRBJ2-3	-	TGTGCCAGCAGGCGAGGGATGGCAGATACGCAGTATTTT	CASRRGMADTQYF
few	TRBV20-1	TRBJ2-7	-	TGCAGTGCTAGAGTTCTGGACGGCTACGAGCAGTACTTC	CSARVLDGYEQYF
few	TRBV5-1	TRBJ1-5	TRBD1	TGCGCCAGCAGCTCGACAGGGGCTGAGTATCAGCCCCAGCATTTT	CASSSTGAEYQPQHF
-	TRBV12-3/TRBV12-4	TRBJ2-1	-	TGTGCCAGCAGTTTAATAGGGACACCTTTTAGGGATGAGCAGTTCTTC	CASSLIGTPFRDEQFF
-	TRBV2	TRBJ1-3	-	TGTGCCAGCAGTCTCCGGCTGGCGCCGAGCTCTGGAAACACCATATATTTT	CASSLRLAPSSGNTIYF
-	TRBV11-1	TRBJ1-1	-	TGTGCCAGCAGCAAACTGAACACTGAAGCTTTCTTT	CASSKLNTEAFF
-	TRBV18	TRBJ1-2	TRBD1	TGTGCCAGCTCCCATACAGGGGATCTTGGTGGCTACACCTTC	CASSHTGDLGGYTF